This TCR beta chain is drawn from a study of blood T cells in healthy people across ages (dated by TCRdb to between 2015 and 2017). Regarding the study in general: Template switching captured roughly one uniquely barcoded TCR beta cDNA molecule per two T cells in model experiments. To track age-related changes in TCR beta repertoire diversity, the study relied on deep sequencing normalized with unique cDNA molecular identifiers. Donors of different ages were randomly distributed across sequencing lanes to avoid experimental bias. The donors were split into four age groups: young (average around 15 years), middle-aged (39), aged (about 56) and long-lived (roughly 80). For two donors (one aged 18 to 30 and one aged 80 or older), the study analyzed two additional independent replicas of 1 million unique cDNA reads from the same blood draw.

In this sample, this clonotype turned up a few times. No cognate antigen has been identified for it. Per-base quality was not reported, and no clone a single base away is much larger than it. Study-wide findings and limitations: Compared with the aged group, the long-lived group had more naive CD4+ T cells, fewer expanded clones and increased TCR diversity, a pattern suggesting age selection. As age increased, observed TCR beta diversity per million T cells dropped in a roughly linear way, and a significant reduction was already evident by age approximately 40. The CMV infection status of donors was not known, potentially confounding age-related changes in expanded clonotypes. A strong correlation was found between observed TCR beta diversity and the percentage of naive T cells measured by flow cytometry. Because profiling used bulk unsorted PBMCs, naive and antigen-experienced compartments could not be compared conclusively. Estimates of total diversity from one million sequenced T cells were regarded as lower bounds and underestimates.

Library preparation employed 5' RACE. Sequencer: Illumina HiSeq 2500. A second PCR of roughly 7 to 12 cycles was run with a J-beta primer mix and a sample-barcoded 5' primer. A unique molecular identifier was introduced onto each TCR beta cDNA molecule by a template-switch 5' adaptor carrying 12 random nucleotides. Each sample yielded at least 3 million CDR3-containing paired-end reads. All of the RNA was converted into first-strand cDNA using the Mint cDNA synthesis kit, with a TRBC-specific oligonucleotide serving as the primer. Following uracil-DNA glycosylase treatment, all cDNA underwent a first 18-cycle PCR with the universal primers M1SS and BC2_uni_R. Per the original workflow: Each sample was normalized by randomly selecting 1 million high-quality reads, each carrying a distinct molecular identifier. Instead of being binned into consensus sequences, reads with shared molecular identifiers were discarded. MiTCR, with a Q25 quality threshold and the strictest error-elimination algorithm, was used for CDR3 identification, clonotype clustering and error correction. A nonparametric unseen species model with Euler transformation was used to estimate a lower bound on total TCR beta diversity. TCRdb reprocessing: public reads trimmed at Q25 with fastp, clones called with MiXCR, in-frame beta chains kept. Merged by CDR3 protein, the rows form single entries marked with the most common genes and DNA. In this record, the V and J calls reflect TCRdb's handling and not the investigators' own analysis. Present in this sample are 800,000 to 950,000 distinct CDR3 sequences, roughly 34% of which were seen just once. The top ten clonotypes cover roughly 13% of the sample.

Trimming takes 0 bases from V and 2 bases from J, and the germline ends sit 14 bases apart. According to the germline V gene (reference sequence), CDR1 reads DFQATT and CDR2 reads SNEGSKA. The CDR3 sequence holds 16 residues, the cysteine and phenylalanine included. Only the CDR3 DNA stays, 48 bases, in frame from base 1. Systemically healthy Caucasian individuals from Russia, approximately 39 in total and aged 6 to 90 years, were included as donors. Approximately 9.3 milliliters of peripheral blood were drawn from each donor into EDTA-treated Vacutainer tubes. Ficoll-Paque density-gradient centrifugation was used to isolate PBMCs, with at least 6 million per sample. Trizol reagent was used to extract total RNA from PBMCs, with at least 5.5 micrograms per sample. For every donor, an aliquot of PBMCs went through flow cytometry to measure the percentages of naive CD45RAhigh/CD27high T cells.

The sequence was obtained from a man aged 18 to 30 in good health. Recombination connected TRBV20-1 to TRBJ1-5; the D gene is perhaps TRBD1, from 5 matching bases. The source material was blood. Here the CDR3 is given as CSARERRGYGNQPQHF. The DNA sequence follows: TGCAGTGCTAGAGAACGACGGGGGTACGGCAATCAGCCCCAGCATTTT.